This T cell receptor (beta chain) was sequenced during a study of T cells in Graves' hyperthyroidism and ophthalmopathy. Study-level points and caveats: In the analysis, a 13 V-J model separated ophthalmopathy from stable hyperthyroidism.

V lost 2 bases and J 5 bases, leaving 12 bases between the germline ends. The germline gives CDR1 MNHEY, CDR2 SVGEGT. The CDR3 contains 14 residues. In its sample, this clonotype was seen many times. Its antigen is as yet unknown. Researchers took RNA transcripts and amplified the TCR beta CDR3 regions from them. Initially, a first-round RT-PCR of the TCR CDR3 employed the HTBI primer set. TCRdb passed the multiplex PCR reads through MiXCR, listing each CDR3 protein once. The repertoire includes under 65,000 distinct CDR3 sequences, about 57% of them detected once, and more than 3% sits in the top ten. Fresh peripheral blood, more than 8 ml of it, supplied the PBMCs.

This TCR was sampled from a woman aged 60-75 years with Graves' ophthalmopathy. V is TRBV6-2 or TRBV6-3 and J is TRBJ2-5; weak D call: TRBD1 (5 bases). Material for sequencing was blood. The CDR3 nucleotides are TGTGCCAGCAGTTACGGGCAGGGCTGGGAGACCCAGTACTTC. Translation: CASSYGQGWETQYF.